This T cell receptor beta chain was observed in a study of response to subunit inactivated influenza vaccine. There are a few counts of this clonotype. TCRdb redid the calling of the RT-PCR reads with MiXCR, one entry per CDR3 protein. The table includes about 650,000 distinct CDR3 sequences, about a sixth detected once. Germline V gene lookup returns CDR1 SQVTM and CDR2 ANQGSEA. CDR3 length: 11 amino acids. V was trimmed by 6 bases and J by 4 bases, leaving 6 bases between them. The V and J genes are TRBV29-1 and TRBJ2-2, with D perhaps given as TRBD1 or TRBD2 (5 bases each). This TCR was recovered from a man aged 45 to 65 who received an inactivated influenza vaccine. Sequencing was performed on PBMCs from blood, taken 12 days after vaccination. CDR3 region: CSVGTTGELFF. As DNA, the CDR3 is TGCAGCGTCGGGACCACCGGGGAGCTGTTTTTT.